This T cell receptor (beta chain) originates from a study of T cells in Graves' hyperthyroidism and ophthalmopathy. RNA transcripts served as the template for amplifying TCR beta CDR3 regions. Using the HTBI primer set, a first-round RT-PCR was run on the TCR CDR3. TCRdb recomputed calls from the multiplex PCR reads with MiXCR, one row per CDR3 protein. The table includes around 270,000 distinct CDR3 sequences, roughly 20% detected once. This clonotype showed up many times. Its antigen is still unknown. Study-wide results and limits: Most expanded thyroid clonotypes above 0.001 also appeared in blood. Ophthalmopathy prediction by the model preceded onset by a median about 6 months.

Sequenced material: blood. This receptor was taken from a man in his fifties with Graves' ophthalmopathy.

CDR3 in amino acids: CASSFGQGATYEQYF. The CDR3 DNA follows: TGTGCCAGCAGTTTTGGACAGGGGGCGACCTACGAGCAGTACTTC. The rearrangement uses TRBV28 and TRBJ2-7, with 11 bases aligning to TRBD1. Germline V CDR1 and CDR2: MDHEN, SYDVKM. CDR3 length: 15 residues. V lost 3 bases and J lost 2; bases outside the gene matches: 3.